This is a list of T cell receptor beta chains from one sample in a study of T cell responses to AZD1222 COVID-19 vaccine. Assay used: immunoSEQ multiplex PCR; TCRdb lists only in-frame clones, some missing. The table lists about 170,000 clones, 75% to 90% of them singletons, with 2% to 3% in the top ten. Source: peripheral blood, taken on day 0 of AZD1222 vaccination. The receptor set was obtained from an adult in good health. The CDR3 runs from the conserved cysteine through the conserved F or W. Each record gives: V gene, D gene, J gene, CDR3 protein, CDR3 DNA. The D gene is left open where the match is weak.

v_gene: TRBV19; d_gene: .; j_gene: TRBJ2-1; CDR3aa: CASSLQGGWSNEQFF; CDR3nt: TGTGCCAGTAGTCTCCAGGGGGGTTGGTCGAATGAGCAGTTCTTC
v_gene: TRBV2; d_gene: .; j_gene: TRBJ1-2; CDR3aa: CASSGSGESGYTF; CDR3nt: TGTGCCAGCAGTGGTTCAGGGGAGTCTGGCTACACCTTC
v_gene: TRBV9; d_gene: .; j_gene: TRBJ2-2; CDR3aa: CASSAPPEGGELFF; CDR3nt: TGTGCCAGCAGCGCTCCTCCAGAAGGCGGGGAGCTGTTTTTT
v_gene: TRBV7-2; d_gene: .; j_gene: TRBJ2-1; CDR3aa: CASSLTTLHTSNEQFF; CDR3nt: TGTGCCAGCAGCTTAACCACCCTTCACACTAGCAATGAGCAGTTCTTC
v_gene: TRBV15; d_gene: TRBD2; j_gene: TRBJ2-3; CDR3aa: CATSLRETSGSVDTQYF; CDR3nt: TGTGCCACCAGCTTGCGAGAAACTAGCGGGAGTGTAGATACGCAGTATTTT
v_gene: TRBV28; d_gene: .; j_gene: TRBJ2-7; CDR3aa: CASWSSYEQYF; CDR3nt: TGTGCCAGCTGGAGCAGCTACGAGCAGTACTTC
v_gene: TRBV18; d_gene: .; j_gene: TRBJ2-7; CDR3aa: CASSTGDGGPYEQYF; CDR3nt: TGTGCCAGCTCAACGGGGGACGGGGGGCCCTACGAGCAGTACTTC
v_gene: TRBV19; d_gene: .; j_gene: TRBJ2-7; CDR3aa: CASSIDHRRPGGQYF; CDR3nt: TGTGCCAGTAGTATAGATCATCGACGGCCTGGCGGGCAGTACTTC
v_gene: TRBV29-1; d_gene: .; j_gene: TRBJ1-1; CDR3aa: CSVTQGMNTEAFF; CDR3nt: TGCAGCGTTACACAGGGAATGAACACTGAAGCTTTCTTT
v_gene: TRBV18; d_gene: TRBD2; j_gene: TRBJ2-3; CDR3aa: CASSSRGTSGPDTQYF; CDR3nt: TGTGCCAGCTCATCGCGGGGGACTAGCGGCCCGGATACGCAGTATTTT
v_gene: TRBV5-6; d_gene: .; j_gene: TRBJ1-2; CDR3aa: CASSLGRIYGYTF; CDR3nt: TGTGCCAGCAGCTTGGGGAGAATCTATGGCTACACCTTC
v_gene: TRBV19; d_gene: .; j_gene: TRBJ2-1; CDR3aa: CASSMGLDNEQFF; CDR3nt: TGTGCCAGTAGCATGGGGTTGGACAATGAGCAGTTCTTC
v_gene: TRBV6-5; d_gene: .; j_gene: TRBJ1-1; CDR3aa: CASRAGVSGTEAFF; CDR3nt: TGTGCCAGCAGAGCAGGGGTGTCAGGCACTGAAGCTTTCTTT
v_gene: TRBV11-3; d_gene: .; j_gene: TRBJ2-1; CDR3aa: CASSLRAGLPYNEQFF; CDR3nt: TGTGCCAGCAGCTTACGGGCGGGGCTTCCCTACAATGAGCAGTTCTTC
v_gene: TRBV5-6; d_gene: .; j_gene: TRBJ2-2; CDR3aa: CASSLGPAGSKVGELFF; CDR3nt: TGTGCCAGCAGCTTGGGTCCTGCCGGGAGTAAGGTCGGGGAGCTGTTTTTT
v_gene: TRBV4-2; d_gene: TRBD1; j_gene: TRBJ2-1; CDR3aa: CASTQQGARSYNEQFF; CDR3nt: TGTGCCAGCACTCAACAGGGGGCAAGGTCCTACAATGAGCAGTTCTTC
v_gene: TRBV10-3; d_gene: .; j_gene: TRBJ1-5; CDR3aa: CAISESIVFRGALRNQPQHF; CDR3nt: TGTGCCATCAGTGAGTCAATTGTTTTTCGGGGGGCGTTAAGGAATCAGCCCCAGCATTTT